The T cell receptor (beta chain) described here comes from a study of blood T cell repertoires in COVID-19 (dated by TCRdb to about 2020). General notes on the study: Collaborator samples came from the United States, Italy and Spain and covered acute and convalescent phases of COVID-19. The prospective study material was composed of cDNA or gDNA derived from T cells, B-cell-depleted T cells, or PBMCs. Deeply sampled blood TCRbeta repertoires from subjects exposed to, actively infected with, or recovered from COVID-19 were included in the dataset. The repertoires were released in a freely available public database intended as a resource for research on the immune response to SARS-CoV-2. Samples came from the ongoing ImmuneRACE study (first 160 participants) plus 1,254 subjects from 6 global collaborators. The sample metadata nearly always contained a de-identified subject ID, COVID-19 status, age in years and sex. HLA class I and class II types, where available, came from metadata supplied by the sample provider rather than from assay-based typing.

Its CDR3 holds 11 amino acids, cysteine through phenylalanine. This entry keeps only the CDR3 DNA: 33 bases, framed from base 1. The germline V gene supplies CDR1 SNHLY and CDR2 FYNNEI. V and J are truncated by 11 bases and 8 bases respectively, leaving an intervening sequence of 15 bases. In the case of this clone: Its antigen remains unidentified. No qualities accompany the bases; no much larger clone lies one base away.

The immunoSEQ Assay, a bias-controlled multiplex PCR, was used to amplify TCRbeta CDR3 regions from genomic DNA. Regarding the original processing steps: Nucleated cell counts per sample were estimated from amplification of reference gene primers within the assay. To quantify the absolute abundance of each unique TCRbeta CDR3 rearrangement, sequence reads were collapsed and filtered. For each sample, productive Simpson clonality was calculated as the square root of Simpson's diversity index over productive rearrangements. As stored in TCRdb, this immuneACCESS dataset retains in-frame rearrangements with V and J assigned. A fraction of the clones does not appear; measured against another copy, unresolved V genes explain less than half of the discrepancy, and the remainder lacks a known reason. From that table come the V and J calls and clone size; the DNA was used to work out D and trimming. Present in this sample are under 300,000 clones, about 88% of which were seen just once. Just over 6.5% of the sample rests with the top ten.

Enrolling through a virtual design, the prospective study's participants ranged in age from roughly 18 to 90 years and lived across around 25 United States geographic areas. Cohort assignment in the prospective study relied on participant-reported clinical history from a screening survey and a study questionnaire. A participant counted as exposed if, within 2 weeks of entering the study, that participant had been in contact with someone who had a PCR-confirmed or clinician-diagnosed COVID-19 case. In the prospective study, mobile phlebotomists collected whole blood, serum and a nasopharyngeal or oropharyngeal swab from each participant. Over a roughly 2-month period, participants in the prospective study had the option of providing additional blood draws and questionnaires. Before DNA extraction, blood samples from the prospective study were shipped at room temperature or frozen. What the research found in general, with its limitations: The quantity of clinical and demographic metadata differed by source and by participant and was supplied without curation.

Sequencing used PBMCs or T cells enriched from blood (not recorded which). This chain is built from TRBV2 and TRBJ1-2, and possibly TRBD1, on 6 matching bases. This sequence was found in a woman aged 50 to 60 who had been exposed to COVID-19. DNA sequence: TGTGCCCCCGAGAGGGGGTTCGGCTACACCTTC. Its protein reads: CAPERGFGYTF. Reference TRBV2 and TRBJ1-2 genes cover what lies past the CDR3, so the full variable domain is EPEVTQTPSHQVTQMGQEVILRCVPISNHLYFYWYRQILGQKVEFLVSFYNNEISEKSEIFDDQFSVERPDGSNFTLKIRSTKLEDSAMYFCAPERGFGYTFGSGTRLTVV.